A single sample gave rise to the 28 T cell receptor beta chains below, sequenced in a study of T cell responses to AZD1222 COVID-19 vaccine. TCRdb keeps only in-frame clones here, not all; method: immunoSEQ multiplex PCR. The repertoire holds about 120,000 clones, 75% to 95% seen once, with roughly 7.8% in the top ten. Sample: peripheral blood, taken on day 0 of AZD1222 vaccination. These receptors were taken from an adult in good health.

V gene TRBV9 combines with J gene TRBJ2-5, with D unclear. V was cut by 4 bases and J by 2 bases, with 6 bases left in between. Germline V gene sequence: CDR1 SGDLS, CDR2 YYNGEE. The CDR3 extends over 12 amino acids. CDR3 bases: TGTGCCAGCAGCTACCTTCAAGAGACCCAGTACTTC. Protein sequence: CASSYLQETQYF.

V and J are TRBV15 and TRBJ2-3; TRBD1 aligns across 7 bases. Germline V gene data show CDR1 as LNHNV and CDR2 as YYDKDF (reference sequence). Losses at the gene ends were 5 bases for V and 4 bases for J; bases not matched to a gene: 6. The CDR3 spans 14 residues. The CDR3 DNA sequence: TGTGCCACCAGCGCAGACAGGGTCGCAGATACGCAGTATTTT. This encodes CATSADRVADTQYF.

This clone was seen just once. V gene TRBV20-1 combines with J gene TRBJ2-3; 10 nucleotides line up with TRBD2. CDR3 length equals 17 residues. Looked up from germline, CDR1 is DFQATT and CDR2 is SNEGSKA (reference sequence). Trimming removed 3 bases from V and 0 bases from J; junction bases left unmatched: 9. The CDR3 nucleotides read TGCAGTGCTAGTTCCAGGACTAGCGGTACTAGCACAGATACGCAGTATTTT. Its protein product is CSASSRTSGTSTDTQYF.

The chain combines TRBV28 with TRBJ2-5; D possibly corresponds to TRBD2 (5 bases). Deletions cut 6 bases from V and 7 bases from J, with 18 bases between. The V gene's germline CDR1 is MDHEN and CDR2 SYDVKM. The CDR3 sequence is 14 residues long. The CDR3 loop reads CASSSPGLAGTQYF. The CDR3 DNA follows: TGTGCCAGCAGCTCACCGGGCCTCGCGGGGACCCAGTACTTC.

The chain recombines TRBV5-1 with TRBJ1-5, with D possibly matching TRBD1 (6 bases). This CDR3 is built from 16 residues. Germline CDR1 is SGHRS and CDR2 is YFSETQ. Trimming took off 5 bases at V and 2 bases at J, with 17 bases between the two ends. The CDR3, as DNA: TGCGCCAGCAGTCCCGCGGGGGGCGCAGGCAATCAGCCCCAGCATTTT. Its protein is CASSPAGGAGNQPQHF. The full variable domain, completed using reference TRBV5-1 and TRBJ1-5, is KAGVTQTPRYLIKTRGQQVTLSCSPISGHRSVSWYQQTPGQGLQFLFEYFSETQRNKGNFPGRFSGRQFSNSRSEMNVSTLELGDSALYLCASSPAGGAGNQPQHFGDGTRLSIL.

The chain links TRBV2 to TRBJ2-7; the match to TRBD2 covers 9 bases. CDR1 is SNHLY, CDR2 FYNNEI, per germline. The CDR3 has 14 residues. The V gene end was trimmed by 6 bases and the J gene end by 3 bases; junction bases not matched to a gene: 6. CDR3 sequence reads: CASRGGRDYYEQYF. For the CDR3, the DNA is TGTGCCAGCAGGGGCGGGAGGGATTACTACGAGCAGTACTTC.

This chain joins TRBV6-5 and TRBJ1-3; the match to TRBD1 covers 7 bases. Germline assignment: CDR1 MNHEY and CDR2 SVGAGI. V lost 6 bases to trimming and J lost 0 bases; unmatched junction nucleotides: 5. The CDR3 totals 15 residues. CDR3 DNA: TGTGCCAGCAGCTGGACAGGCCTCTCTGGAAACACCATATATTTT. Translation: CASSWTGLSGNTIYF.

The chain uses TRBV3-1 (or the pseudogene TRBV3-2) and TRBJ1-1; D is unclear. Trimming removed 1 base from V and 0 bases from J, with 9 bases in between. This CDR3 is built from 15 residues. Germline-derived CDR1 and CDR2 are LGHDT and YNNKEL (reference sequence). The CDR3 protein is CASSQGGGMNTEAFF. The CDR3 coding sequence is TGTGCCAGCAGCCAAGGGGGAGGAATGAACACTGAAGCTTTCTTT.

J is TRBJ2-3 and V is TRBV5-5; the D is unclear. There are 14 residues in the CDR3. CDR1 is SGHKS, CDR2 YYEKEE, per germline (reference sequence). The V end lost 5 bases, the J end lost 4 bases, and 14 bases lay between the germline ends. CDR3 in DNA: TGTGCCAGCAGTCCTTCGTCTACGGCAGATACGCAGTATTTT. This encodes CASSPSSTADTQYF. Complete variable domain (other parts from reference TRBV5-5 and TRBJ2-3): DAGVTQSPTHLIKTRGQQVTLRCSPISGHKSVSWYQQVLGQGPQFIFQYYEKEERGRGNFPDRFSARQFPNYSSELNVNALLLGDSALYLCASSPSSTADTQYFGPGTRLTVL.

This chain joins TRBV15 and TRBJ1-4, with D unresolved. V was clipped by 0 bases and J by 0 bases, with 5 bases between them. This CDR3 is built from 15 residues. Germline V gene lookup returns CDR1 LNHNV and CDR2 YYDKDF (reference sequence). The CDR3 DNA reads TGTGCCACCAGCAGAGACCGGGCAACTAATGAAAAACTGTTTTTT. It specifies CATSRDRATNEKLFF. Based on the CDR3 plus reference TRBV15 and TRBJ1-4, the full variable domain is DAMVIQNPRYQVTQFGKPVTLSCSQTLNHNVMYWYQQKSSQAPKLLFHYYDKDFNNEADTPDNFQSRRPNTSFCFLDIRSPGLGDTAMYLCATSRDRATNEKLFFGSGTQLSVL.

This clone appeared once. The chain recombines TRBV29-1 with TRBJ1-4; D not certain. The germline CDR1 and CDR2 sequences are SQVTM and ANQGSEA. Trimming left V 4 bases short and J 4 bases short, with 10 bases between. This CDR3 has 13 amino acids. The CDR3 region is CSVGLVNNEKLFF. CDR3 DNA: TGCAGCGTTGGTCTGGTTAATAATGAAAAACTGTTTTTT.

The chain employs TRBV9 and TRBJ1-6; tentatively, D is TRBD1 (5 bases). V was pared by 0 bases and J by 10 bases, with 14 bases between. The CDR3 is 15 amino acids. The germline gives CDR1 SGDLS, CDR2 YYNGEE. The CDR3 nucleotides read TGTGCCAGCAGCGTAGCCGGGGCTGGAATCTCACCCCTCCACTTT. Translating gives CASSVAGAGISPLHF.

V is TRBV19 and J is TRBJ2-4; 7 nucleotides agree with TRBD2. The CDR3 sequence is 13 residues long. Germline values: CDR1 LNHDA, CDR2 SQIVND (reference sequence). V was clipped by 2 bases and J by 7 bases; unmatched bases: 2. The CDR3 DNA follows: TGTGCCAGTAGTATAAGCGGGATGAACATTCAGTACTTC. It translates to CASSISGMNIQYF.

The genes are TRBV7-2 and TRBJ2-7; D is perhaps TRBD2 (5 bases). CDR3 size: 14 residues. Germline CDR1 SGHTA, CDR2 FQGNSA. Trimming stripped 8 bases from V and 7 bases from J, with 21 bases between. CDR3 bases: TGTGCCAGCTATCGGGCGGGCCCCCCGGAAGAGCAGTACTTC. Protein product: CASYRAGPPEEQYF.

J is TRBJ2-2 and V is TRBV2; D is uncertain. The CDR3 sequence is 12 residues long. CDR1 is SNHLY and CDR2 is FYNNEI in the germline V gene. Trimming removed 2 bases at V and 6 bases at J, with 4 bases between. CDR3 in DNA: TGTGCCAGCAGTGAACAGTCCGGGGAGCTGTTTTTT. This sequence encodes CASSEQSGELFF.

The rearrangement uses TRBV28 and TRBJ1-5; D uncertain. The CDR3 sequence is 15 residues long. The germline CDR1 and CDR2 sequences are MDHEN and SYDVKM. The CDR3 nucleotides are TGTGCTACACAAAAAGGAGGGAATAGCAATCAGCCCCAGCATTTT. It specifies CATQKGGNSNQPQHF.

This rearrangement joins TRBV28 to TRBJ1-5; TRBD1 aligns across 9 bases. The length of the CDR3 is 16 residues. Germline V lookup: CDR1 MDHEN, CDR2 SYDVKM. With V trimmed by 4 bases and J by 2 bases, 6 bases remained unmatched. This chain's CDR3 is CASSSGQGVGNQPQHF. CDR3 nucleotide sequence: TGTGCCAGCAGTTCGGGACAGGGAGTCGGCAATCAGCCCCAGCATTTT.

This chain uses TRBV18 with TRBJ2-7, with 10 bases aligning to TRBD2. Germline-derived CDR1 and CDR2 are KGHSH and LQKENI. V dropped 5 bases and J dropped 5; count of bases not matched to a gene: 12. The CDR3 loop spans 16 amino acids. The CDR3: CASSRGASGSDDEQYF. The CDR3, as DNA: TGTGCCAGCTCAAGAGGGGCTAGCGGGAGTGACGACGAGCAGTACTTC.

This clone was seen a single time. The CDR3 loop is CASSLDRTNYGYTF. The CDR3 DNA is TGTGCCAGCAGCTTGGACAGGACTAACTATGGCTACACCTTC. The chain recombines TRBV5-6 with TRBJ1-2, with D possibly being TRBD1 (5 bases). CDR3 size: 14 residues. Trimming took off 0 bases at V and 0 bases at J, with 6 bases between the two ends. The germline V gene has CDR1 SGHDT and CDR2 YYEEEE. Based on the CDR3 plus reference TRBV5-6 and TRBJ1-2, the full variable domain is DAGVTQSPTHLIKTRGQQVTLRCSPKSGHDTVSWYQQALGQGPQFIFQYYEEEERQRGNFPDRFSGHQFPNYSSELNVNALLLGDSALYLCASSLDRTNYGYTFGSGTRLTVV.

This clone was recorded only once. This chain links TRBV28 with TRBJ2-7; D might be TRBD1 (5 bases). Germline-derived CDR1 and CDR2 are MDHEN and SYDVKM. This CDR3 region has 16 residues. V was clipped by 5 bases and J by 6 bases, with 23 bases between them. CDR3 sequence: CASSPPQGLPASEQYF. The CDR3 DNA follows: TGTGCCAGCAGTCCCCCCCAGGGTCTTCCGGCTAGCGAGCAGTACTTC.

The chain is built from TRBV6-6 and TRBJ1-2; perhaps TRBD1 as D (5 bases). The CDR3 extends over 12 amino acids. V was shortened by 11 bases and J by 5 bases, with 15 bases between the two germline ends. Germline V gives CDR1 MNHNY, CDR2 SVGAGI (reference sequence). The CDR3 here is CASSGAGYGYTF. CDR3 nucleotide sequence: TGTGCCTCCTCGGGCGCAGGGTATGGCTACACCTTC.

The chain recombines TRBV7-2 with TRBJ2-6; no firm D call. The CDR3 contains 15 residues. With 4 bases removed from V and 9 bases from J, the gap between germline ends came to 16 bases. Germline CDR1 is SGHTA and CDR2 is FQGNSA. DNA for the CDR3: TGTGCCAGCAGCTATGGGCGAAATGGTGGCAACGTCCTGACTTTC. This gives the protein CASSYGRNGGNVLTF.

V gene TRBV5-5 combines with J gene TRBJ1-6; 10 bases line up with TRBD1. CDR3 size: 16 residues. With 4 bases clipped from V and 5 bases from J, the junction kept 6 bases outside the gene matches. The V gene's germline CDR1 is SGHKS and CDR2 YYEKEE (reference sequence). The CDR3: CASSPGQGRDNSPLHF. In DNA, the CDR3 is TGTGCCAGCAGCCCGGGACAGGGGCGGGATAATTCACCCCTCCACTTT. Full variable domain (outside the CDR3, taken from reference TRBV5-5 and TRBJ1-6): DAGVTQSPTHLIKTRGQQVTLRCSPISGHKSVSWYQQVLGQGPQFIFQYYEKEERGRGNFPDRFSARQFPNYSSELNVNALLLGDSALYLCASSPGQGRDNSPLHFGNGTRLTVT.

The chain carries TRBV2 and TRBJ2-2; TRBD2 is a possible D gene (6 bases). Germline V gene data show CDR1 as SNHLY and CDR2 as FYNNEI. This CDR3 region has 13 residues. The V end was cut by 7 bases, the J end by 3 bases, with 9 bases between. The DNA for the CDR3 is TGTGCCAGCACGGGGGAGTACACCGGGGAGCTGTTTTTT. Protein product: CASTGEYTGELFF.

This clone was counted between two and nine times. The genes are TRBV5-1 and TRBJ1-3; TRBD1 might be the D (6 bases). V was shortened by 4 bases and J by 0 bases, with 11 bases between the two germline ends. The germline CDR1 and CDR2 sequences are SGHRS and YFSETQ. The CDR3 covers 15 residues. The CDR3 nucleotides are TGCGCCAGCAGCGTGACAGGTAGCTCTGGAAACACCATATATTTT. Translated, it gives CASSVTGSSGNTIYF.

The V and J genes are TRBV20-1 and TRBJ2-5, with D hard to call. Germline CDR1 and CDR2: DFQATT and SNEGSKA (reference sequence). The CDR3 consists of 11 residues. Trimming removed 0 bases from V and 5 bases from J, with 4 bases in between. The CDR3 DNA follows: TGCAGTGCTAGAGAACTCGAGACCCAGTACTTC. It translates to CSARELETQYF.

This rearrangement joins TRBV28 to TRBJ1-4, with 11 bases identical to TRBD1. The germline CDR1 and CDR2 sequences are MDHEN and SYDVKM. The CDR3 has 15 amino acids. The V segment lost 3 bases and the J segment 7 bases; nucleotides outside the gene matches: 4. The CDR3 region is CASSFGGQGVEKLFF. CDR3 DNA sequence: TGTGCCAGCAGTTTTGGGGGACAGGGGGTTGAAAAACTGTTTTTT.

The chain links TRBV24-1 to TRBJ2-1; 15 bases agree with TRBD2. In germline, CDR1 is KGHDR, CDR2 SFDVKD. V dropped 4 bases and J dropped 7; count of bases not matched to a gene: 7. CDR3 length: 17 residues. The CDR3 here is CATSDGTSGRSRNEQFF. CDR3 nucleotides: TGTGCCACCAGTGACGGGACTAGCGGGAGGAGTCGGAATGAGCAGTTCTTC.